A single sample is the source of the 25 T cell receptor beta chains below, sequenced in a study of T cell repertoires in cytomegalovirus infection. Each CDR3 protein gets one entry after TCRdb re-called the reads with MiXCR. The sample shows a few hundred thousand distinct CDR3 sequences, 15% to 20% of them seen only once. The sequenced sample consisted of CD8+ T cells from PBMCs. These receptors all come from a human donor in good health (CMV status not recorded). Some clones in this sample may be carry-over from other donors' samples.

There are a few counts of this clonotype. The rearrangement joins TRBV29-1 to TRBJ2-7; 11 bases are shared with TRBD1. Germline CDR1 reads SQVTM; CDR2 reads ANQGSEA. V trimming: 6 bases; J trimming: 3 bases; junction bases outside the gene matches: 13. This CDR3 is built from 16 residues. CDR3 DNA sequence: TGCAGCGTGGTTGAAGTCTATGGGACAGGGGGCTACGAGCAGTACTTC. Protein sequence: CSVVEVYGTGGYEQYF.

The V gene is TRBV12-3 or TRBV12-4, the J gene TRBJ2-7; no definite D call. There are 14 residues in the CDR3. V was pared by 1 base and J by 2 bases, with 9 bases between. In DNA, the CDR3 is TGTGCCAGCAGTTTAGGTCCGGCAACCTACGAGCAGTACTTC. Protein: CASSLGPATYEQYF.

In this sample, this clonotype turned up a few times. The rearrangement joins TRBV19 to TRBJ1-6; 7 bases align to TRBD1. CDR1 and CDR2 from the germline V gene are LNHDA and SQIVND (reference sequence). The CDR3 runs to 15 residues. The V and J ends lost 6 bases and 10 bases, in that order; junction bases with no gene match: 12. The CDR3 sequence: CASSITGALNSPLHF. The CDR3 DNA follows: TGTGCCAGTAGCATAACAGGGGCCCTCAACTCACCCCTCCACTTT. Filled out from reference TRBV19 and TRBJ1-6, the complete variable domain reads DGGITQSPKYLFRKEGQNVTLSCEQNLNHDAMYWYRQDPGQGLRLIYYSQIVNDFQKGDIAEGYSVSREKKESFPLTVTSAQKNPTAFYLCASSITGALNSPLHFGNGTRLTVT.

This clonotype was seen ten or more times. The genes are TRBV7-6 and TRBJ1-1, with TRBD1 identical over 8 bases. The V gene's germline CDR1 is SGHVS and CDR2 FNYEAQ. The junction had 6 bases not matched to a gene; V was cut back by 3 bases and J by 3 bases. The CDR3 has 15 amino acids. CDR3 protein: CASSFQGAGDTEAFF. Written as DNA, the CDR3 is TGTGCCAGCAGCTTCCAGGGGGCGGGGGACACTGAAGCTTTCTTT.

This clonotype was observed a few times. The V call is TRBV10-3, the J call TRBJ2-3, with D possibly being TRBD1 (6 bases). V gave up 8 bases and J gave up 0 bases, with 21 bases separating them. The CDR3 contains 17 residues. Looked up from germline, CDR1 is ENHRY and CDR2 is SYGVKD. The CDR3 loop is CAIYPPKQGPSTDTQYF. CDR3 coding DNA: TGTGCCATCTACCCGCCGAAACAGGGACCCAGCACAGATACGCAGTATTTT.

Ten or more counts support this clonotype. The chain links TRBV11-2 to TRBJ2-1; weak D call: TRBD1 (6 bases). V lost 8 bases to trimming and J lost 0 bases, with 14 bases between them. CDR1 and CDR2 from the germline V gene are SGHAT and FQNNGV. The CDR3 contains 15 residues. This CDR3 reads CASVPGAPSYNEQFF. CDR3 nucleotide sequence: TGTGCCAGCGTCCCAGGGGCCCCCTCCTACAATGAGCAGTTCTTC.

This clonotype was recorded a few times. This rearrangement joins TRBV2 to TRBJ1-1; D gene unclear. Germline-derived CDR1 and CDR2 are SNHLY and FYNNEI. Deletions cut 4 bases from V and 8 bases from J, with 8 bases between. The CDR3 has 11 residues. The chain's CDR3 is CASSGNREAFF. DNA for the CDR3: TGTGCCAGCAGTGGTAATAGAGAAGCTTTCTTT.

This clonotype has at least ten counts. V and J are TRBV7-9 and TRBJ2-7; 7 bases match TRBD2. With V trimmed by 6 bases and J by 0 bases, 11 bases remained unmatched. Looked up from germline, CDR1 is SEHNR and CDR2 is FQNEAQ (reference sequence). CDR3 length: 16 amino acids. The CDR3 nucleotides are TGTGCCAGCAGTTCCCCTAGCGGAAAAGACTCCTACGAGCAGTACTTC. Its protein is CASSSPSGKDSYEQYF.

This clonotype was observed a few times. The rearrangement uses TRBV5-6 and TRBJ2-1; no firm D call. V was clipped by 0 bases and J by 3 bases, with 16 bases between them. The CDR3 contains 17 residues. Germline CDR1 SGHDT, CDR2 YYEEEE. The CDR3 region is CASSLDGGTNIYNEQFF. The DNA of the CDR3 is TGTGCCAGCAGCTTGGACGGCGGCACCAACATCTACAATGAGCAGTTCTTC.

This clonotype was counted a few times. The chain combines TRBV12-3 or TRBV12-4 with TRBJ1-2; no clear D gene. This CDR3 region has 16 residues. V lost 5 bases to trimming and J lost 6 bases, with 22 bases between them. The CDR3 bases are TGTGCCAGCAGTCCTACGTCCGGAGGGTATGGCAATGGCTACACCTTC. This codes for CASSPTSGGYGNGYTF.

This clonotype turned up a few times. The V gene is TRBV4-2, the J gene TRBJ2-3; D may correspond to TRBD1 or TRBD2 (5 bases each). CDR3 length: 17 amino acids. Germline values: CDR1 LGHNA, CDR2 YNFKEQ. The V end was cut by 1 base, the J end by 1 base, with 15 bases between. In DNA form, the CDR3 reads TGTGCCAGCAGCCAAGGGGACGCACCCCTTGGCACAGATACGCAGTATTTT. Amino acid sequence: CASSQGDAPLGTDTQYF.

V and J are TRBV29-1 and TRBJ2-1; D call uncertain. CDR3 length equals 12 residues. With 0 bases removed from V and 9 bases from J, the gap between germline ends came to 9 bases. CDR1 is SQVTM, CDR2 ANQGSEA, per germline. CDR3 sequence (DNA): TGCAGCGTTGAAGATAAAGTGGGTGAGCAGTTCTTC. Its translation: CSVEDKVGEQFF.

The rearrangement links TRBV4-3 to TRBJ1-4; TRBD1 agrees at 7 bases. Germline values: CDR1 LGHNA, CDR2 YSLEER. The trim removed 0 bases at V and 0 bases at J, leaving 4 bases unmatched. This CDR3 is 17 amino acids long. The CDR3 DNA follows: TGCGCCAGCAGCCAAGACACCGGGACAGCAACTAATGAAAAACTGTTTTTT. Residues: CASSQDTGTATNEKLFF.

This clonotype was seen at least ten times. The chain joins TRBV7-2 to TRBJ2-1; 8 bases are a match to TRBD1. CDR1 is SGHTA, CDR2 FQGNSA, per germline. This CDR3 spans 15 amino acids. The V segment lost 5 bases and the J segment 4 bases; nucleotides outside the gene matches: 7. CDR3 in amino acids: CASSPGQEVYNEQFF. The CDR3 DNA is TGTGCCAGCAGCCCGGGACAGGAGGTTTACAATGAGCAGTTCTTC. Using reference TRBV7-2 and TRBJ2-1 for the parts outside the CDR3, the full variable domain is GAGVSQSPSNKVTEKGKDVELRCDPISGHTALYWYRQSLGQGLEFLIYFQGNSAPDKSGLPSDRFSAERTGGSVSTLTIQRTQQEDSAVYLCASSPGQEVYNEQFFGPGTRLTVL.

The table lists this clonotype with a few counts. V usage is TRBV19 and J usage is TRBJ1-4; possibly TRBD1 for D (5 bases). Germline V gene sequence: CDR1 LNHDA, CDR2 SQIVND (reference sequence). This CDR3 is 15 amino acids long. V lost 5 bases and J lost 5, with 15 bases in between. The CDR3 loop reads CASSAPGTENEKLFF. The CDR3 nucleotides read TGTGCCAGTAGTGCGCCCGGGACGGAGAATGAAAAACTGTTTTTT.

The table lists this clonotype with a few counts. This sequence joins TRBV28 and TRBJ1-2; 10 bases align to TRBD1. The CDR3 spans 17 residues. J gave up 10 bases and V 4 bases, and 18 bases lay outside the gene matches. The germline CDR1 and CDR2 sequences are MDHEN and SYDVKM. CDR3 nucleotide sequence: TGTGCCAGCAGTTCCCCCCGACAGGGGGCGGCCAAGGTCGCCTACACCTTC. Its protein is CASSSPRQGAAKVAYTF.

The chain carries TRBV9 and TRBJ1-4; 9 nucleotides align to TRBD1. The CDR3 has 15 amino acids. Unmatched junction bases numbered 8, after V lost 3 bases and J lost 8 bases. CDR1 SGDLS and CDR2 YYNGEE come from the germline V gene. CDR3 in amino acids: CASSASGTGFEKLFF. Written as DNA, the CDR3 is TGTGCCAGCAGCGCATCCGGGACAGGGTTCGAAAAACTGTTTTTT.

This clonotype was counted at least ten times. V gene TRBV7-6 combines with J gene TRBJ2-5, with TRBD2 as a possible D gene (7 bases). This CDR3 is built from 17 residues. The ends were cut back, 7 bases at V and 2 bases at J, with 23 bases in the middle. The germline gives CDR1 SGHVS, CDR2 FNYEAQ. The chain's CDR3 is CASTSSRGAVAQETQYF. Here the CDR3 DNA reads TGTGCCAGCACCTCTAGCCGGGGGGCGGTGGCACAAGAGACCCAGTACTTC.

This clonotype was seen many times. The V call is TRBV19, the J call TRBJ2-7; 7 bases map to TRBD1. V lost 6 bases, J lost 1 base, and 6 bases stayed unmatched. Germline V gene sequence: CDR1 LNHDA, CDR2 SQIVND (reference sequence). The CDR3 consists of 14 residues. The CDR3 nucleotides read TGTGCCAGTAGCTTGACGGGACAGTCCTACGAGCAGTACTTC. This encodes CASSLTGQSYEQYF.

This clonotype was recorded a few times. The chain has TRBV7-2 and TRBJ2-1; 7 bases fit TRBD2. The CDR3 contains 17 residues. Germline lookup yields CDR1 SGHTA and CDR2 FQGNSA. Germline trimming cut 1 base from V and 4 bases from J; bases unmatched to any gene: 10. The CDR3 DNA reads TGTGCCAGCAGCTTAGTAACGGTCGAGCGGGGTTACAATGAGCAGTTCTTC. Its translation: CASSLVTVERGYNEQFF.

This clonotype was picked up many times. The rearrangement links TRBV7-9 to TRBJ1-5, with 10 bases fitting TRBD1. The V gene end was trimmed by 5 bases and the J gene end by 4 bases; junction bases not matched to a gene: 8. This CDR3 region has 16 residues. The germline CDR1 and CDR2 sequences are SEHNR and FQNEAQ (reference sequence). Written as DNA, the CDR3 is TGTGCCAGCAGCAACAACCGGGACAGGGGAAATCAGCCCCAGCATTTT. Translated: CASSNNRDRGNQPQHF.

This clonotype appeared a few times. The rearrangement uses TRBV29-1 and TRBJ1-1; D possibly corresponds to TRBD1 (6 bases). This CDR3 comprises 13 residues. Germline CDR1 reads SQVTM; CDR2 reads ANQGSEA. The ends were cut back, 0 bases at V and 7 bases at J, with 12 bases in the middle. CDR3 sequence: CSVEDPDRIEAFF. CDR3 nucleotides: TGCAGCGTTGAAGACCCGGACAGAATTGAAGCTTTCTTT.

In nucleotides, the CDR3 is TGCAGCGTTGCGGGACTAGCGGCAAGCTCCTACAATGAGCAGTTCTTC. It encodes CSVAGLAASSYNEQFF. This sequence joins TRBV29-1 and TRBJ2-1; 11 bases are shared with TRBD2. The CDR3 runs to 16 residues. With V trimmed by 4 bases and J by 0 bases, 5 bases remained unmatched. CDR1 is SQVTM and CDR2 is ANQGSEA in the germline V gene.

This chain links TRBV12-5 with TRBJ1-2, with 7 nucleotides matching TRBD1. Germline lookup yields CDR1 LGHNT and CDR2 FRNRAP. With V trimmed by 3 bases and J by 4 bases, 11 bases remained unmatched. The CDR3 spans 16 residues. DNA for the CDR3: TGTGCTAGTGGTTTTGGGCCGGGACAGACTCTCTATGGCTACACCTTC. Amino acids: CASGFGPGQTLYGYTF.

This clonotype has ten or more counts. V and J are TRBV20-1 and TRBJ1-1; D is ambiguous. Deletions cut 7 bases from V and 1 base from J, with 13 bases between. Per germline, CDR1 DFQATT and CDR2 SNEGSKA (reference sequence). The CDR3 spans 13 residues. The DNA of the CDR3 is TGCAGTGTCAGAGAATCAGAGAACACTGAAGCTTTCTTT. Protein sequence: CSVRESENTEAFF.